This entry concerns a single TCR beta chain. What it binds is not known. This specimen belongs to a study of Ad26.COV2.S vaccination and SARS-CoV-2 variants. Background on the study: Participant was drawn from the COV1001 Ad26.COV2.S trial arm.

Findings of the study overall: Substantial post-vaccination breadth of spike-specific CD8+ and CD4+ T cell responses was reported.

Germline CDR1 reads SGHRS; CDR2 reads YFSETQ. The CDR3 sequence is 15 residues long. Trimming took 0 bases from V and 5 from J, leaving 12 bases between them. Treatment specified: roughly 20 received Ad26.COV2.S at low or high dose, single or two shots; about 5 received placebo; per-sample allocation not given. Sampling took place 63 days after the first vaccine or placebo injection. Profiling relied on immunoSEQ multiplex PCR, and the TCRdb table lists in-frame clones only, not all of them. The sample has about 350,000 clones; 70% to 90% are singletons. The rearrangement uses TRBV5-1 and TRBJ2-1; no definite D call. The sample here was peripheral blood, taken in a trial of Ad26.COV2.S vaccine versus placebo. The source is a person between 18 and 60 years old who received the Ad26.COV2.S COVID-19 vaccine or a placebo. The CDR3 DNA reads as TGCGCCAGCAGCTTGGTTAACTCCCCAAACAATGAGCAGTTCTTC. It yields the protein CASSLVNSPNNEQFF.